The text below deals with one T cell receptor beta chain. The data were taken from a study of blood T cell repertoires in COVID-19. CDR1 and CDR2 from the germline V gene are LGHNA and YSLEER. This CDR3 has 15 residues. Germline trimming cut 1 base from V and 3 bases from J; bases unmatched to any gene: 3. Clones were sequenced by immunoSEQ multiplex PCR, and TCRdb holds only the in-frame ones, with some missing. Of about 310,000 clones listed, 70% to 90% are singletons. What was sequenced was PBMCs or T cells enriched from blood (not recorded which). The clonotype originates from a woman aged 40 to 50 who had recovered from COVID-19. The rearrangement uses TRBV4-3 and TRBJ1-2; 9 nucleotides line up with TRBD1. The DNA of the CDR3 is TGCGCCAGCAGCCAAGCCGGGACAGGGTACTATGGCTACACCTTC. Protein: CASSQAGTGYYGYTF.